This T cell receptor beta chain was profiled in a study of T-cell memory formation after mild COVID-19. Whole-study results and caveats: CD4/CD8 balance characterized clones contracting day 15 to 85, and CD4+ skew characterized later expanders. Detection of some responders pre-infection suggested pre-existing cross-reactive memory T cells participated.

Points on this clonotype: The antigen remains undetermined.

CDR3 length: 16 residues. Trimming stripped 2 bases from V and 0 bases from J, with 11 bases between. Looked up from germline, CDR1 is MNHNS and CDR2 is SASEGT. 5'RACE primed from the constant segment yielded TCR alpha and TCR beta cDNA libraries bearing sample barcodes and UMIs. TCRdb re-called the 5' RACE reads with MiXCR, one entry per CDR3 protein. In the table there are under 450,000 distinct CDR3 sequences, 13% to 15% of which are singletons. V gene TRBV6-1 combines with J gene TRBJ1-5; D is unresolved. The sample was PBMCs or a T cell subset sorted from them (not recorded which). The TCR originated in a man between 18 and 29 years old who had mild COVID-19 (a few samples of this study predate the infection). Cell type and time point are not known. The CDR3 DNA is TGTGCCAGCAGTGAATTTACGACACATAGCAATCAGCCCCAGCATTTT. Its translation: CASSEFTTHSNQPQHF.